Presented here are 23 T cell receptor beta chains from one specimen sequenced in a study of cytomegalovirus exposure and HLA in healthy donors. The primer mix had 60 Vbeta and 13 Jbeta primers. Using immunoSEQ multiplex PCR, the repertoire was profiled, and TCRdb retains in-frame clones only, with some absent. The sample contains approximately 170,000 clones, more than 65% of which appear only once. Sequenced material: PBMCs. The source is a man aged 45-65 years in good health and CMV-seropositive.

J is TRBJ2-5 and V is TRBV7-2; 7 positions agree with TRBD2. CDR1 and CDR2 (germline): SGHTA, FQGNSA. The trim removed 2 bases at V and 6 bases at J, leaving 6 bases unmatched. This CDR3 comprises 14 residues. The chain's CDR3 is CASSLSGGGKTQYF. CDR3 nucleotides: TGTGCCAGCAGCTTATCGGGAGGTGGAAAGACCCAGTACTTC.

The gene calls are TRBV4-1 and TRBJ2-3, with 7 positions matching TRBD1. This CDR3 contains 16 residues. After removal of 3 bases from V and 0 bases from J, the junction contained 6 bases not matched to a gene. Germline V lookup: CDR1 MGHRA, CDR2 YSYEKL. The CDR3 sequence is CASSHPGTESTDTQYF. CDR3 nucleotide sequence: TGCGCCAGCAGCCATCCCGGGACAGAAAGCACAGATACGCAGTATTTT.

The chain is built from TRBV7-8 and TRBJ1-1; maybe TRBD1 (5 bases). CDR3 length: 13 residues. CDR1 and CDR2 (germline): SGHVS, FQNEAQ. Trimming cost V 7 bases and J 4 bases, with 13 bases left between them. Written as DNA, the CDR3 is TGTGCCAGCACCCAAGGTAGGGGCACTGAAGCTTTCTTT. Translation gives CASTQGRGTEAFF.

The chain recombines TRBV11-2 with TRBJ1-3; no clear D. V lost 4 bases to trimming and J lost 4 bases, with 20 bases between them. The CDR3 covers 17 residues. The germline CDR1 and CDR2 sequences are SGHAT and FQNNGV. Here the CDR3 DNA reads TGTGCCAGCAGCTCCCGGACGGGGAGGGCGTTAGGAAACACCATATATTTT. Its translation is CASSSRTGRALGNTIYF.

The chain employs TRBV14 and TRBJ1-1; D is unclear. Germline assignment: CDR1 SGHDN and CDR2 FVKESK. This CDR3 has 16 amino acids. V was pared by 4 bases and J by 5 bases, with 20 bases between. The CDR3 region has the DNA TGTGCCAGCAGCCGAGAGTCGTACTCTTCGAGGACTGAAGCTTTCTTT. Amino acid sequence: CASSRESYSSRTEAFF.

The CDR3 protein is CASSFGTDYNEQFF. The CDR3 bases are TGTGCCAGCAGCTTCGGGACAGACTACAATGAGCAGTTCTTC. J is TRBJ2-1 and V is TRBV11-1; TRBD1 matches at 7 bases. Germline V gene data show CDR1 as SGHAT and CDR2 as FQDESV (reference sequence). This CDR3 is built from 14 residues. Losses at the gene ends were 3 bases for V and 3 bases for J; bases not matched to a gene: 2.

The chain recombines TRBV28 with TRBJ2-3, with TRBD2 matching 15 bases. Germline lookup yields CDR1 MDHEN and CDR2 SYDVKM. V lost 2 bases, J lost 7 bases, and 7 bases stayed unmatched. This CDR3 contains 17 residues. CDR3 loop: CASSLPGLAGGRNTQYF. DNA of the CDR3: TGTGCCAGCAGTTTACCCGGACTAGCGGGAGGGCGAAATACGCAGTATTTT. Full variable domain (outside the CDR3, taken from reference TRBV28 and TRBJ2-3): DVKVTQSSRYLVKRTGEKVFLECVQDMDHENMFWYRQDPGLGLRLIYFSYDVKMKEKGDIPEGYSVSREKKERFSLILESASTNQTSMYLCASSLPGLAGGRNTQYFGPGTRLTVL.

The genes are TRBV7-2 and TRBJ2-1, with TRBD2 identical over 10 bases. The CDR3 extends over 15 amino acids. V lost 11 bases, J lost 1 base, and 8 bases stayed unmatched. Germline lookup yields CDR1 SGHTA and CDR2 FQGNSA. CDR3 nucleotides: TGTGCCTCTGCTAAGCGGGAGGGGTCCTACAATGAGCAGTTCTTC. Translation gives CASAKREGSYNEQFF.

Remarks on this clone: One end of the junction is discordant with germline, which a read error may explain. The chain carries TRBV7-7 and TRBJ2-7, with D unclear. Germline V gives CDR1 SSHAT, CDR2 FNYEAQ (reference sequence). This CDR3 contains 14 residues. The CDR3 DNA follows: TGTGCTAGCAGCTTCAACTTTCCCCCCGACGAGCAGTACTTC. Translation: CASSFNFPPDEQYF.

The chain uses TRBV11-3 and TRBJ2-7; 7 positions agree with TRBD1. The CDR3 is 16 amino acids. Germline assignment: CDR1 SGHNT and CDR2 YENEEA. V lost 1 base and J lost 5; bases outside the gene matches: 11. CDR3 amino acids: CASSLGGDSFSHEQYF. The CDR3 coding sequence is TGTGCCAGCAGCTTAGGAGGGGACAGCTTCAGCCACGAGCAGTACTTC.

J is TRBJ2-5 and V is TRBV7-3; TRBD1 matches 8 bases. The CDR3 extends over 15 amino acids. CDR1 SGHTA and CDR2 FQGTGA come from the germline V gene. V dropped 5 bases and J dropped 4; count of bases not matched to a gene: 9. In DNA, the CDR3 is TGTGCCAGCAGCCAGACAGGGGTGCAAGGAGAGACCCAGTACTTC. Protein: CASSQTGVQGETQYF.

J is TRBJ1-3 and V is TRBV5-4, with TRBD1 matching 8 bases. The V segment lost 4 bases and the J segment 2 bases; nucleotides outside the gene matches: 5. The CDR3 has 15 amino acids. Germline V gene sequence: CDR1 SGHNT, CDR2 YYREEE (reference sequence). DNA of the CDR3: TGTGCCAGCAGCCTACAGGGGGATCCTGGAAACACCATATATTTT. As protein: CASSLQGDPGNTIYF.

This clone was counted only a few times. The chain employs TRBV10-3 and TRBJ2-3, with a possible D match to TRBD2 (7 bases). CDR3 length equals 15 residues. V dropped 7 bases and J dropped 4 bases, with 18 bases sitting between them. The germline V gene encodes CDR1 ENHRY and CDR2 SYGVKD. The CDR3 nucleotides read TGTGCCATCATGGGGGGGCAGGGGATCGCAGATACGCAGTATTTT. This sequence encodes CAIMGGQGIADTQYF.

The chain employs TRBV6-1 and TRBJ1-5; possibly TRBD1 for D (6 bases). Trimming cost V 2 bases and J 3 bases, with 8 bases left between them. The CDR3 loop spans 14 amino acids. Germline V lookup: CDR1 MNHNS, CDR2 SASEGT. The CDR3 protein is CASSERGINQPQHF. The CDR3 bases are TGTGCCAGCAGTGAAAGGGGGATCAATCAGCCCCAGCATTTT.

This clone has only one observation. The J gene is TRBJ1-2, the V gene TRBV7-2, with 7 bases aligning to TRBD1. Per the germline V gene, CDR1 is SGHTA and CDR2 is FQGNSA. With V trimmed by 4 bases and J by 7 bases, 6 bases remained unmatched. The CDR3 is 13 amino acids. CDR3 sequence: CASSSYRGSGYTF. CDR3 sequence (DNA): TGTGCCAGCAGCTCCTACAGGGGCAGTGGCTACACCTTC.

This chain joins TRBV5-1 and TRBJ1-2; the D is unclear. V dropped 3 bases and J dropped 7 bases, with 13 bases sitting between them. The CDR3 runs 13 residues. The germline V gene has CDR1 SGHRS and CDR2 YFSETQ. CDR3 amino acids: CASSSGTTGGYTF. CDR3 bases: TGCGCCAGCAGCTCGGGAACAACTGGTGGCTACACCTTC.

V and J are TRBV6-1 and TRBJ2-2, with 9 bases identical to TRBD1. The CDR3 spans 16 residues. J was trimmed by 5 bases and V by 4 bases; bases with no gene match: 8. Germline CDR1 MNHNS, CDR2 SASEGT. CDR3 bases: TGTGCCAGCAGTGCCCGGACAGGGGTGCGAACCGGGGAGCTGTTTTTT. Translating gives CASSARTGVRTGELFF.

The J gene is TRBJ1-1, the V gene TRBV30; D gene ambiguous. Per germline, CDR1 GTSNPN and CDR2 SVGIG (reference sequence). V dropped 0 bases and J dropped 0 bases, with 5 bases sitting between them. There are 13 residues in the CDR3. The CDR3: CAWSVHVNTEAFF. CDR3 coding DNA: TGTGCCTGGAGTGTACATGTGAACACTGAAGCTTTCTTT.

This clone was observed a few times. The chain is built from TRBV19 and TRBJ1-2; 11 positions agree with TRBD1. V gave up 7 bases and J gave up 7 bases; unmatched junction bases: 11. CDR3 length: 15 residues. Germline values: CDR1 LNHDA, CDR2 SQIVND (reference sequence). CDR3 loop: CASTLTGTGGFGYTF. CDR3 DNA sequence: TGTGCCAGTACCCTCACCGGGACAGGGGGTTTTGGCTACACCTTC.

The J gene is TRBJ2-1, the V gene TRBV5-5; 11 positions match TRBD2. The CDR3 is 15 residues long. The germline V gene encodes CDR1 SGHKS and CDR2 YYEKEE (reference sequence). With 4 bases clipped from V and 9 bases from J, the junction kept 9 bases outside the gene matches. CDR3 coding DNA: TGTGCCAGCAGCCTGCAACTAGCGGGGGCGGGTGAGCAGTTCTTC. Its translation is CASSLQLAGAGEQFF.

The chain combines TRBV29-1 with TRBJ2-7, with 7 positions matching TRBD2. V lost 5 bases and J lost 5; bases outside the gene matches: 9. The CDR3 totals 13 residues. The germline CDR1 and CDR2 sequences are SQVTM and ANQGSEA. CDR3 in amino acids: CSVRAGDSHEQYF. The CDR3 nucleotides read TGCAGCGTTCGGGCGGGAGATTCCCACGAGCAGTACTTC.

The CDR3 DNA sequence: TGTGCCTGGAGAACGGACAGGTATTATGGCTACACCTTC. Its translation is CAWRTDRYYGYTF. The J gene is TRBJ1-2, the V gene TRBV30; 7 nucleotides line up with TRBD1. Per the germline V gene, CDR1 is GTSNPN and CDR2 is SVGIG (reference sequence). The CDR3 sequence is 13 residues long. V shed 3 bases and J 5 bases; nucleotides not matched to a gene: 6.

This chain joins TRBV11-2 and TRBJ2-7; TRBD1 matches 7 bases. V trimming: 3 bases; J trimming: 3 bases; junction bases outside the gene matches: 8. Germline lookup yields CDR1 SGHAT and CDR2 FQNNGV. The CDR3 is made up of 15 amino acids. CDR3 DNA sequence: TGTGCCAGCAGCTTGGAAGGGGACAGCCGCTACGAGCAGTACTTC. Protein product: CASSLEGDSRYEQYF.